The 30 T cell receptor beta chains presented below share a single source sample, sequenced in a study of blood T cells in healthy people across ages. Primed by a sample-barcoded 5' primer and a J-beta primer mix, a second PCR proceeded for 7 to 11 cycles. TCRdb passed the 5' RACE reads through MiXCR, listing each CDR3 protein once. Of more than 800,000 distinct CDR3 sequences in the sample, 29% were seen once. The sample taken for sequencing was blood. Receptors were obtained from a woman older than 75 in good health.

This clonotype was observed a few times. The V call is TRBV5-5, the J call TRBJ1-2, with D tentatively TRBD1 (5 bases). With 0 bases removed from V and 4 bases from J, the gap between germline ends came to 19 bases. This CDR3 is 17 amino acids long. Germline lookup yields CDR1 SGHKS and CDR2 YYEKEE (reference sequence). The CDR3 reads CASSLDTGTAGAYGYTF. In nucleotides, the CDR3 is TGTGCCAGCAGCTTGGATACCGGGACTGCAGGAGCCTATGGCTACACCTTC.

This clonotype was found a few times. This clone may be a read error of a much larger clone one base away. The chain links TRBV4-3 to TRBJ2-3; D unresolved. This CDR3 is built from 15 residues. V was cut by 0 bases and J by 0 bases, with 7 bases left in between. Germline loops: CDR1 LGHNA, CDR2 YSLEER. In DNA, the CDR3 is TGCGCCAGCAGCCAAGAGGACGTTAGCACAGATACGCAGTATTTT. Protein product: CASSQEDVSTDTQYF.

This clonotype was detected a few times. The chain is built from TRBV3-1 and TRBJ1-4; 7 positions agree with TRBD1. CDR1 and CDR2 (germline): LGHDT, YNNKEL (reference sequence). The CDR3 totals 13 residues. Trimming removed 8 bases from V and 5 bases from J; junction bases left unmatched: 5. Written as DNA, the CDR3 is TGTGCCAGCGCGGTCAGGGGGAATGAAAAACTGTTTTTT. Protein sequence: CASAVRGNEKLFF.

This rearrangement joins TRBV10-1 to TRBJ2-5, with 8 nucleotides matching TRBD2. The CDR3 runs to 15 residues. V was pared by 0 bases and J by 4 bases, with 4 bases of the junction left unmatched. Germline V CDR1 and CDR2: WNHNN, SYGVQD (reference sequence). CDR3 nucleotides: TGCGCCAGCAGTGAGTCCGGGACTAGTACAGAGACCCAGTACTTC. Its protein is CASSESGTSTETQYF.

J is TRBJ2-1 and V is TRBV20-1, with 12 bases matching TRBD2. Near its end, the DNA agrees better with TRBJ2-7, so the J call may be wrong. Looked up from germline, CDR1 is DFQATT and CDR2 is SNEGSKA (reference sequence). The CDR3 consists of 15 residues. CDR3 DNA: TGCAGTGCTAGAGTAACTAGCGGGGGGTACAATGAGCAGTACTTC. Translating gives CSARVTSGGYNEQYF.

Of note for this clonotype: A junction boundary mismatches the germline segment, possibly from a read error. The J gene is TRBJ2-1, the V gene TRBV9; 10 bases agree with TRBD1. The V gene's germline CDR1 is SGDLS and CDR2 YYNGEE. The CDR3 runs to 15 residues. CDR3 sequence (DNA): TGTGCCAGCAGCGCCCGGACAGGGGGTGGGAATGAGCGGTTCTTC. It encodes CASSARTGGGNERFF.

This clonotype occurred many times. This chain connects TRBV28 to TRBJ2-7; 8 bases fit TRBD1. J was trimmed by 4 bases and V by 2 bases; bases with no gene match: 7. The CDR3 has 15 residues. Germline values: CDR1 MDHEN, CDR2 SYDVKM. The CDR3 bases are TGTGCCAGCAGTTTAATTACGCAGGGGGCTTACGAGCAGTACTTC. This codes for CASSLITQGAYEQYF.

At least ten counts were recorded for this clonotype. The V and J genes are TRBV29-1 and TRBJ2-5; D unclear. This CDR3 is built from 12 residues. V lost 3 bases and J 3 bases, leaving 8 bases between the germline ends. The germline V gene encodes CDR1 SQVTM and CDR2 ANQGSEA. Here the CDR3 reads CSVDVSKETQYF. In DNA, the CDR3 is TGCAGCGTTGATGTCAGTAAAGAGACCCAGTACTTC.

This clonotype was seen a handful of times. The chain has TRBV4-3 and TRBJ1-2, with D perhaps TRBD1 (5 bases). Deletions cut 0 bases from V and 5 bases from J, with 13 bases between. The CDR3 contains 15 residues. Germline loops: CDR1 LGHNA, CDR2 YSLEER. DNA of the CDR3: TGCGCCAGCAGCCAAGATCAGTCAAGGGGTTATGGCTACACCTTC. Translation: CASSQDQSRGYGYTF.

This chain connects TRBV6-6 to TRBJ2-5; D may be TRBD2 (6 bases). This CDR3 contains 15 residues. V lost 4 bases to trimming and J lost 2 bases, with 14 bases between them. CDR1 is MNHNY and CDR2 is SVGAGI in the germline V gene (reference sequence). This CDR3 reads CASSSPAGRQETQYF. CDR3 nucleotide sequence: TGTGCCAGCAGTTCCCCGGCGGGGAGGCAAGAGACCCAGTACTTC.

This clonotype appeared a few times. V usage is TRBV29-1 and J usage is TRBJ1-1, with D uncertain. This CDR3 has 14 amino acids. V was trimmed by 2 bases and J by 1 base, leaving 11 bases between them. Germline-derived CDR1 and CDR2 are SQVTM and ANQGSEA. The CDR3 DNA sequence: TGCAGCGTTGAAAGGTTAGATGAGAACACTGAAGCTTTCTTT. Its protein is CSVERLDENTEAFF.

As regards this clonotype: A read error may explain this, as a much larger clone is one base away. This chain links TRBV7-2 with TRBJ2-5, with 10 bases matching TRBD2. Germline lookup yields CDR1 SGHTA and CDR2 FQGNSA. The length of the CDR3 is 17 residues. The CDR3 DNA reads TGTGCCAGCGGCTTAGGGGGGGGACTAGCGCCGGGAGAGACCCAGTACTTC. The encoded protein is CASGLGGGLAPGETQYF.

With respect to this clonotype: This may be a read error, as it is one base from a much larger clone. The chain joins TRBV5-1 to TRBJ2-1; D is perhaps TRBD1 (5 bases). This CDR3 spans 15 amino acids. Germline CDR1 is SGHRS and CDR2 is YFSETQ. CDR3 sequence reads: CASSLVDSSYNGQFF. Here the CDR3 DNA reads TGCGCCAGCAGCTTGGTAGACAGCTCCTACAATGGGCAGTTCTTC.

This clonotype showed up many times. This chain connects TRBV12-3 or TRBV12-4 to TRBJ2-1; no reliable D call. The CDR3 loop spans 11 amino acids. V shed 6 bases and J shed 15 bases, with 15 bases lying between them. Written as DNA, the CDR3 is TGTGCCAGCAGATCCGACGTCGCAGCGTTCTTC. Its protein product is CASRSDVAAFF.

The chain is built from TRBV11-2 and TRBJ1-5; possibly TRBD1 for D (5 bases). CDR3 size: 13 residues. Between the trimmed V and J ends, which lost 1 base and 7 bases, there was a span of 8 bases. From germline, CDR1 is SGHAT and CDR2 FQNNGV. The CDR3 region is CASSLGGEQPQHF. Here the CDR3 DNA reads TGTGCCAGCAGCTTAGGAGGGGAACAGCCCCAGCATTTT.

This chain links TRBV4-2 with TRBJ2-7, with no clear D. CDR1 is LGHNA, CDR2 YNFKEQ, per germline. V was pared by 1 base and J by 0 bases, with 7 bases between. The CDR3 runs 14 residues. This CDR3 reads CASSQVLSSYEQYF. CDR3 nucleotide sequence: TGTGCCAGCAGCCAAGTCCTCAGCTCCTACGAGCAGTACTTC.

Note on this clonotype: A read error is possible here, since a much larger clone lies one base away. This chain links TRBV20-1 with TRBJ1-2; TRBD1 is a possible D gene (6 bases). The germline gives CDR1 DFQATT, CDR2 SNEGSKA (reference sequence). This CDR3 spans 11 amino acids. The CDR3 nucleotides are TGCAATTGTCAGGGGAACTATGGCTACACCTTC. Its translation is CNCQGNYGYTF.

This clonotype occurred many times. This chain uses TRBV7-2 with TRBJ2-3; 9 bases line up with TRBD1. CDR1 SGHTA and CDR2 FQGNSA come from the germline V gene. V shed 5 bases, J shed 4 bases, and the junction held 1 base outside the gene matches. The CDR3 length is 13 residues. The CDR3 is CASSRTGADTQYF. Here the CDR3 DNA reads TGTGCCAGCAGCCGGACAGGGGCAGATACGCAGTATTTT.

This clonotype has a count of ten or more. The V and J genes are TRBV6-6 and TRBJ2-7; possibly TRBD1 for D (6 bases). Germline V CDR1 and CDR2: MNHNY, SVGAGI (reference sequence). The CDR3 is 14 residues long. The germline V and J ends were trimmed by 0 bases and 4 bases, with 10 bases remaining between them. This CDR3 is CASSYSRTVYEQYF. The CDR3 DNA follows: TGTGCCAGCAGTTACTCAAGGACAGTTTACGAGCAGTACTTC.

With respect to this clonotype: A much larger clone lies one base from this, so it may be a read error. The conserved phenylalanine or tryptophan is not found at the CDR3 terminus, so this likely reflects a read error. The chain couples TRBV4-3 to TRBJ2-1; D possibly matches TRBD1 or TRBD2 (5 bases each). V gave up 2 bases and J gave up 6 bases, with 14 bases separating them. The germline V gene has CDR1 LGHNA and CDR2 YSLEER. This CDR3 is 15 amino acids long. This CDR3 is CASSQSPGRGNEQFV. The CDR3 region has the DNA TGCGCCAGCAGCCAAAGCCCGGGACGGGGCAATGAGCAGTTCGTC.

This clonotype was counted many times. In DNA form, the CDR3 reads TGTGCCAGCGAACCCGGGACTAGTTATCCCGTAGGCGACGAGCAGTACTTC. Translated: CASEPGTSYPVGDEQYF. V usage is TRBV12-3 or TRBV12-4 and J usage is TRBJ2-7; 8 bases are shared with TRBD2. The CDR3 has 17 amino acids. V was pared by 8 bases and J by 5 bases, with 20 bases of the junction left unmatched.

This chain links TRBV6-1 with TRBJ2-5; D uncertain. This CDR3 contains 16 residues. Germline V gene lookup returns CDR1 MNHNS and CDR2 SASEGT. Trimming stripped 3 bases from V and 7 bases from J, with 21 bases between. The DNA of the CDR3 is TGTGCCAGCAGTGACCCCCCCCACTACTTGCGCAGGACCCAGTACTTC. Translating it yields CASSDPPHYLRRTQYF.

This clonotype occurred many times. The chain uses TRBV7-9 and TRBJ2-5; a possible D gene is TRBD2 (5 bases). CDR3 length: 15 amino acids. Germline lookup yields CDR1 SEHNR and CDR2 FQNEAQ (reference sequence). V lost 3 bases to trimming and J lost 1 base, with 12 bases between them. The CDR3: CASSFIGLTQETQYF. The DNA of the CDR3 is TGTGCCAGCAGCTTTATAGGACTGACCCAAGAGACCCAGTACTTC. The full variable domain, completed using reference TRBV7-9 and TRBJ2-5, is DTGVSQNPRHKITKRGQNVTFRCDPISEHNRLYWYRQTLGQGPEFLTYFQNEAQLEKSRLLSDRFSAERPKGSFSTLEIQRTEQGDSAMYLCASSFIGLTQETQYFGPGTRLLVL.

Note on this clonotype: With a much larger clone just one base away, this may be a read error. CDR3 DNA sequence: TGCGCCAGCAGCTTGGCCGTATCCTACAATGAGCAGTACTTC. Its translation is CASSLAVSYNEQYF. The chain joins TRBV5-1 to TRBJ2-1; D gene ambiguous. The DNA end is more similar to TRBJ2-7, so the J call may be wrong. The CDR3 has 14 amino acids. Germline loops: CDR1 SGHRS, CDR2 YFSETQ.

Regarding this clonotype: A read error may explain this, as a much larger clone is one base away. The rearrangement links TRBV24-1 to TRBJ2-5; D may correspond to TRBD1 or TRBD2 (5 bases each). Judging by the DNA end, TRBJ2-1 fits better; the J call may be wrong. Germline CDR1 KGHDR, CDR2 SFDVKD. This CDR3 has 17 residues. CDR3 in amino acids: CATSDYTQPGTKETQFF. The DNA for the CDR3 is TGTGCCACCAGTGATTACACCCAACCCGGGACCAAAGAGACCCAGTTCTTC.

A remark on this clonotype: A single base separates this from a much larger clone, so it may be a read error. This chain uses TRBV4-2 with TRBJ2-5; 12 nucleotides match TRBD2. Germline trimming cut 5 bases from V and 11 bases from J; bases unmatched to any gene: 24. CDR3 length: 19 amino acids. In germline, CDR1 is LGHNA, CDR2 YNFKEQ. The CDR3 loop reads CASSSGGLAGRGSYNEQYF. CDR3 coding DNA: TGTGCCAGCAGCTCGGGTGGACTAGCGGGGAGGGGGTCCTACAATGAGCAGTACTTC.

The gene calls are TRBV20-1 and TRBJ2-3; 7 bases line up with TRBD2. CDR1 and CDR2 from the germline V gene are DFQATT and SNEGSKA (reference sequence). There are 14 residues in the CDR3. V was pared by 0 bases and J by 4 bases, with 4 bases of the junction left unmatched. This CDR3 is CSARDDAGADTQYF. The DNA of the CDR3 is TGCAGTGCTAGAGACGACGCGGGGGCAGATACGCAGTATTTT.

This clonotype was seen repeatedly, ten times or more. Written as DNA, the CDR3 is TGTGCCAGCAGTACCCGGCGGACTAGCACAGATACGCAGTATTTT. Protein: CASSTRRTSTDTQYF. V is TRBV6-2 or TRBV6-3 and J is TRBJ2-3, with D possibly TRBD2 on 5 matching bases. V lost 5 bases to trimming and J lost 0 bases, with 12 bases between them. The germline CDR1 and CDR2 sequences are MNHEY and SVGEGT. The length of the CDR3 is 15 residues.

This clonotype was seen at least ten times. The chain carries TRBV7-9 and TRBJ1-4; 7 bases align to TRBD1. CDR1 SEHNR and CDR2 FQNEAQ come from the germline V gene (reference sequence). The CDR3 runs 14 residues. V trimming: 5 bases; J trimming: 0 bases; junction bases outside the gene matches: 0. The DNA for the CDR3 is TGTGCCAGCAGCCAGGGGGCAACTAATGAAAAACTGTTTTTT. Its protein is CASSQGATNEKLFF.

As concerns this clonotype: Relative to the germline gene, one junction end is altered; a read error may explain this. This chain joins TRBV5-6 and TRBJ1-1; D gene unclear. The CDR3 consists of 13 residues. From germline, CDR1 is SGHDT and CDR2 YYEEEE. CDR3 DNA: TGTGCCGGCAGCTTGATAATTGCGAATGAAGCTTTCTTT. It codes for CAGSLIIANEAFF.